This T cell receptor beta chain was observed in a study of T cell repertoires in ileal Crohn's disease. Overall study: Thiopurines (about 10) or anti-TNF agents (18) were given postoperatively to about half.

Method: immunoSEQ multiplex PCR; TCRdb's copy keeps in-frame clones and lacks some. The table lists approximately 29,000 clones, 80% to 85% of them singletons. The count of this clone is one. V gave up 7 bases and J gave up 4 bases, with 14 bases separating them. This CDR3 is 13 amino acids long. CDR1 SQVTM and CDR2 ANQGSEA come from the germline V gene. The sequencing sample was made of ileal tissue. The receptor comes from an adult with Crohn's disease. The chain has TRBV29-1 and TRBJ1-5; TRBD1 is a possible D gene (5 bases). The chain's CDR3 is CSAQQTENQPQHF. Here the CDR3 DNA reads TGCAGCGCCCAACAGACAGAAAATCAGCCCCAGCATTTT.